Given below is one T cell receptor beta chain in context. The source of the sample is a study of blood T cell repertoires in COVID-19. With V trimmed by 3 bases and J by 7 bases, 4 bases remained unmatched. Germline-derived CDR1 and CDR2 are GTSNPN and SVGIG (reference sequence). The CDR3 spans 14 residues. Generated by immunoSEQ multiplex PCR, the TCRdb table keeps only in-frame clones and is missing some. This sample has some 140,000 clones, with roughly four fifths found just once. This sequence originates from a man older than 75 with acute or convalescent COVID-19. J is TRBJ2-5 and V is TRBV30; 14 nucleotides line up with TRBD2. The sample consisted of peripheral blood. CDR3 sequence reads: CAWRTSGGGATQYF. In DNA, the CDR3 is TGTGCCTGGAGGACTAGCGGGGGGGGTGCGACCCAGTACTTC.